A single sample gave rise to the 17 T cell receptor beta chains below, sequenced in a study of cytomegalovirus exposure and HLA in healthy donors. PCR primers comprised 60 Vbeta and 13 Jbeta primers. Sequencing used immunoSEQ multiplex PCR; TCRdb keeps in-frame clones, though not all of them. The sample contains about 110,000 clones, roughly 82% of which appear only once. Sequenced: PBMCs. Source of these receptors: a man over 45 in good health and CMV-seronegative.

To note about this clone: One junction end does not reproduce the germline sequence, and a read error may be involved. The chain joins TRBV2 to TRBJ2-7, with TRBD2 identical over 11 bases. This CDR3 region has 15 residues. The germline CDR1 and CDR2 sequences are SNHLY and FYNNEI. CDR3 in amino acids: CASRERLAGTYEQYF. The CDR3, as DNA: TGTGCCAGCCGTGAGAGACTAGCGGGGACCTACGAGCAGTACTTC.

V usage is TRBV5-6 and J usage is TRBJ2-3, with a tentative D call TRBD2 (6 bases). The CDR3 is made up of 15 amino acids. CDR1 SGHDT and CDR2 YYEEEE come from the germline V gene. V was cut by 4 bases and J by 2 bases, with 14 bases left in between. The CDR3 here is CASSLSGVPTDTQYF. CDR3 DNA: TGTGCCAGCAGCCTATCGGGGGTCCCCACAGATACGCAGTATTTT.

V usage is TRBV2 and J usage is TRBJ2-2; D remains ambiguous. The V gene lost 1 base and the J gene lost 5 bases, with 11 bases spanning the gap. The CDR3 runs 15 residues. Germline-derived CDR1 and CDR2 are SNHLY and FYNNEI. This CDR3 reads CASSEVRLPTGELFF. CDR3 sequence (DNA): TGTGCCAGCAGTGAAGTGAGACTCCCAACCGGGGAGCTGTTTTTT.

This CDR3 is CASSLEGTSGGADEQFF. CDR3 nucleotides: TGCGCCAGCAGCTTGGAGGGGACTAGCGGGGGGGCCGATGAGCAGTTCTTC. The chain joins TRBV5-1 to TRBJ2-1; TRBD2 aligns across 16 bases. The CDR3 has 17 residues. The V gene end was trimmed by 0 bases and the J gene end by 8 bases; junction bases not matched to a gene: 5. Germline CDR1 reads SGHRS; CDR2 reads YFSETQ.

This chain uses TRBV7-8 with TRBJ1-1; D is unresolved. Trimming pared 5 bases from V and 2 bases from J, leaving 12 bases between. Germline CDR1 reads SGHVS; CDR2 reads FQNEAQ. The CDR3 contains 14 residues. CDR3 in amino acids: CASSPHGENTEAFF. The CDR3 region has the DNA TGTGCCAGCAGCCCCCACGGGGAAAACACTGAAGCTTTCTTT.

V and J are TRBV10-3 and TRBJ1-1, with a possible D match to TRBD1 (6 bases). V was shortened by 4 bases and J by 3 bases, with 15 bases between the two germline ends. CDR1 and CDR2 from the germline V gene are ENHRY and SYGVKD. This CDR3 region has 15 residues. CDR3 region: CAISAGGGGDTEAFF. CDR3 nucleotides: TGTGCCATCAGTGCTGGGGGAGGGGGGGACACTGAAGCTTTCTTT.

The chain recombines TRBV5-1 with TRBJ2-2; TRBD1 agrees at 8 bases. The germline CDR1 and CDR2 sequences are SGHRS and YFSETQ. This CDR3 spans 14 amino acids. The V gene end was trimmed by 6 bases and the J gene end by 3 bases; junction bases not matched to a gene: 4. The DNA for the CDR3 is TGCGCCAGCACGGAGGACAGGGACACCGGGGAGCTGTTTTTT. Encoded protein: CASTEDRDTGELFF.

The chain carries TRBV7-2 and TRBJ1-5; D perhaps matches TRBD1 (5 bases). V was clipped by 5 bases and J by 4 bases, with 9 bases between them. This CDR3 comprises 13 residues. Looked up from germline, CDR1 is SGHTA and CDR2 is FQGNSA. Here the CDR3 DNA reads TGTGCCAGCAGCGGACAAACAAATCAGCCCCAGCATTTT. This sequence encodes CASSGQTNQPQHF.

V and J are TRBV18 and TRBJ2-3, with TRBD2 matching over 7 bases. With 5 bases clipped from V and 5 bases from J, the junction kept 10 bases outside the gene matches. The CDR3 has 15 residues. CDR1 and CDR2 (germline): KGHSH, LQKENI. This CDR3 is CASSSNQGGGDTQYF. The CDR3 region has the DNA TGTGCCAGCTCATCAAATCAGGGCGGGGGAGATACGCAGTATTTT.

The V call is TRBV19, the J call TRBJ1-2, with TRBD1 matching over 8 bases. Unmatched junction bases numbered 6, after V lost 4 bases and J lost 2 bases. The CDR3 spans 15 residues. The germline CDR1 and CDR2 sequences are LNHDA and SQIVND (reference sequence). The CDR3 here is CASSTSGGGNYGYTF. CDR3 nucleotide sequence: TGTGCCAGTAGTACCTCAGGGGGCGGAAACTATGGCTACACCTTC.

This chain connects TRBV7-7 to TRBJ2-5; possible D gene TRBD2, 5 bases. CDR1 and CDR2 (germline): SSHAT, FNYEAQ (reference sequence). With 5 bases removed from V and 2 bases from J, the gap between germline ends came to 9 bases. The CDR3 totals 13 residues. In DNA, the CDR3 is TGTGCCAGCAGCCCCGGGGATCAAGAGACCCAGTACTTC. It translates to CASSPGDQETQYF. The variable domain in full, completed from reference TRBV7-7 and TRBJ2-5, reads GAGVSQSPRYKVTKRGQDVTLRCDPISSHATLYWYQQALGQGPEFLTYFNYEAQPDKSGLPSDRFSAERPEGSISTLTIQRTEQRDSAMYRCASSPGDQETQYFGPGTRLLVL.

CDR3: CASSIGTGNYGYTF. CDR3 coding DNA: TGTGCCAGTAGTATCGGGACAGGGAACTATGGCTACACCTTC. The rearrangement joins TRBV19 to TRBJ1-2, with TRBD1 matching over 9 bases. With V trimmed by 3 bases and J by 2 bases, 1 base remained unmatched. Germline V lookup: CDR1 LNHDA, CDR2 SQIVND (reference sequence). CDR3 length: 14 residues.

The chain has TRBV6-6 and TRBJ1-2, with 8 bases lining up with TRBD1. This CDR3 region has 15 residues. The trim removed 6 bases at V and 7 bases at J, leaving 13 bases unmatched. Germline values: CDR1 MNHNY, CDR2 SVGAGI (reference sequence). CDR3: CASREPGQVFLGYTF. DNA for the CDR3: TGTGCCAGCAGAGAGCCGGGACAGGTATTCCTTGGCTACACCTTC.

This chain uses TRBV25-1 with TRBJ1-1; D is ambiguous. V was clipped by 6 bases and J by 5 bases, with 16 bases between them. CDR3 length equals 14 residues. Germline V lookup: CDR1 MGHDK, CDR2 SYGVNS. The CDR3 coding sequence is TGTGCCAGCAGCCGCGAGGGTGTTCGGACTGAAGCTTTCTTT. Encoded protein: CASSREGVRTEAFF.

This sequence joins TRBV5-1 and TRBJ1-2; D is possibly TRBD1 (6 bases). V was trimmed by 0 bases and J by 2 bases, leaving 23 bases between them. The germline CDR1 and CDR2 sequences are SGHRS and YFSETQ. This CDR3 is 19 amino acids long. The CDR3 loop is CASSLGFVRGGSLNYGYTF. CDR3 DNA: TGCGCCAGCAGCTTGGGTTTTGTGAGGGGGGGCAGCCTCAACTATGGCTACACCTTC.

This chain joins TRBV4-3 and TRBJ2-5; D is perhaps TRBD2 (7 bases). The CDR3 sequence is 14 residues long. V gave up 5 bases and J gave up 5 bases, with 15 bases separating them. The V gene's germline CDR1 is LGHNA and CDR2 YSLEER. Here the CDR3 DNA reads TGCGCCAGCAGCTCGTTACAGGGAGGGGAGACCCAGTACTTC. Its translation is CASSSLQGGETQYF.

The gene calls are TRBV6-5 and TRBJ2-5; TRBD2 might be the D (5 bases). This CDR3 region has 13 residues. Deletions cut 5 bases from V and 3 bases from J, with 10 bases between. The germline gives CDR1 MNHEY, CDR2 SVGAGI. As DNA, the CDR3 is TGTGCCAGCAGTCGAACTAGAGAAGAGACCCAGTACTTC. Translation gives CASSRTREETQYF.